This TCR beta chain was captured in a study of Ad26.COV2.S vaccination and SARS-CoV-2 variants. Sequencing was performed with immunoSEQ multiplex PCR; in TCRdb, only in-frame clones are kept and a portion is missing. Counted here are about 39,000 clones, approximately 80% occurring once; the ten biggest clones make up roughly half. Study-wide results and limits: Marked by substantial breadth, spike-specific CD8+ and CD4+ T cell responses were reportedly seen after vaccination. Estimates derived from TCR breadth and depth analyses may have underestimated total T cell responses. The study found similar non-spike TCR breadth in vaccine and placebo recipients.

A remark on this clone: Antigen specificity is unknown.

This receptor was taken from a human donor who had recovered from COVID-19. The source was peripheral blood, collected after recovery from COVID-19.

This chain's CDR3 is CASSPPGTEAFF. The CDR3 region has the DNA TGTGCCAGCAGTCCCCCCGGGACTGAAGCTTTCTTT. This chain uses TRBV28 with TRBJ1-1; D gene uncertain. Germline CDR1 MDHEN, CDR2 SYDVKM. Trimming removed 5 bases from V and 5 bases from J, with 9 bases in between. This CDR3 has 12 residues.